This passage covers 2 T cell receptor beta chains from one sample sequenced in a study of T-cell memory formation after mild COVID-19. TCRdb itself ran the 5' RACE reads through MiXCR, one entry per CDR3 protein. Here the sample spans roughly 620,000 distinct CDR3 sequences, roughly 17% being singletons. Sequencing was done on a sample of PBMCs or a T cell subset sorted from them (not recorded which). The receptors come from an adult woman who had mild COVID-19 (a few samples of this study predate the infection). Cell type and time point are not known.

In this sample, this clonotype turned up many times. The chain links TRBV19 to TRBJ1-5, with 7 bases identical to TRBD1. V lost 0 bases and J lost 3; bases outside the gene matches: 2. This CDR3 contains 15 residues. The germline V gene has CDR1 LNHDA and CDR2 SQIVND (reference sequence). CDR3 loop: CASSIDDRDNQPQHF. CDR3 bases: TGTGCCAGTAGTATAGATGACAGGGACAATCAGCCCCAGCATTTT.

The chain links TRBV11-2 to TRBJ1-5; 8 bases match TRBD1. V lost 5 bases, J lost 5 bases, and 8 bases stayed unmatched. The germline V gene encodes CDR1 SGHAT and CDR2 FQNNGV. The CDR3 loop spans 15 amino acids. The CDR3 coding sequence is TGTGCCAGCAGCCCACGGACAGGGTCGGATCAGCCCCAGCATTTT. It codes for CASSPRTGSDQPQHF. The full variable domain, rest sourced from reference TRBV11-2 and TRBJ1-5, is EAGVAQSPRYKIIEKRQSVAFWCNPISGHATLYWYQQILGQGPKLLIQFQNNGVVDDSQLPKDRFSAERLKGVDSTLKIQPAKLEDSAVYLCASSPRTGSDQPQHFGDGTRLSIL.